The sequence of this T cell receptor (beta chain) was determined in a study of T cell responses to AZD1222 COVID-19 vaccine. Study findings and constraints: Unmutated regions of variants are reportedly targeted by nearly half of spike-specific TCRs.

The germline CDR1 and CDR2 sequences are SGDLS and YYNGEE. V was trimmed by 0 bases and J by 6 bases, leaving 13 bases between them. CDR3 length equals 14 residues. Assay used: immunoSEQ multiplex PCR; TCRdb lists only in-frame clones, some missing. The table has 150,000 to 200,000 clones, almost 95% seen once. Comment on this clone: Its matching antigen is unknown.

The material was peripheral blood, obtained on day 0 of AZD1222 vaccination. V is TRBV9 and J is TRBJ2-7; maybe TRBD2 (5 bases). The TCR sequence derives from an adult in good health. The CDR3 nucleotides read TGTGCCAGCAGCGTAGAACCGGGATGGGGCGAGCAGTACTTC. Translating gives CASSVEPGWGEQYF.